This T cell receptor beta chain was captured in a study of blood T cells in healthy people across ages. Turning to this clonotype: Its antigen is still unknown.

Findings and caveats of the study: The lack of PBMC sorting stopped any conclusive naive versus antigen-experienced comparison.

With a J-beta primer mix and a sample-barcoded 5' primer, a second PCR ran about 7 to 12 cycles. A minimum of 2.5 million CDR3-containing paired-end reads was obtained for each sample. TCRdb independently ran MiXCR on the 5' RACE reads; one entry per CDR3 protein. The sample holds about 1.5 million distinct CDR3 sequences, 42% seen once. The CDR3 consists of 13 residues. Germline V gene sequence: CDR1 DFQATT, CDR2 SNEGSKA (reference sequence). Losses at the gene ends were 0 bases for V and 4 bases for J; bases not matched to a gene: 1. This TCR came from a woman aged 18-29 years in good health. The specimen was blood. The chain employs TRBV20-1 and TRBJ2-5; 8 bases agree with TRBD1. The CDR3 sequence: CSARDTGGETQYF. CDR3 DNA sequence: TGCAGTGCTAGAGATACAGGGGGAGAGACCCAGTACTTC.